The text below deals with one T cell receptor (beta chain). Antigen: not known. At one end the junction does not follow the germline gene, possibly because of a read error. RNA transcripts provided the template for amplifying TCR beta CDR3 regions. Following a first-round RT-PCR that used HTBI primers, a second-round multiplex PCR was carried out. TCRdb processed the multiplex PCR reads anew with MiXCR; each CDR3 protein has one entry. This table has over a million distinct CDR3 sequences, 36% appearing once. These data are taken from a study of Graves' ophthalmopathy and Graves' hyperthyroidism. Study results and caveats: Forecasting of ophthalmopathy progression by the model achieved nearly 71% sensitivity and roughly 78% specificity. Most expanded clonotypes in thyroid above 0.001 frequency also showed up in blood. Ophthalmopathy was separated from stable hyperthyroidism by a 13-signature model with around 88% sensitivity and approximately 79% specificity.

The CDR3 length is 15 residues. Per the germline V gene, CDR1 is SGHVS and CDR2 is FQNEAQ. This TCR was sampled from an adult man with Graves' hyperthyroidism. The chain links TRBV7-8 to TRBJ2-5; maybe TRBD2 (5 bases). The sequencing input was peripheral blood or thyroid tissue (not recorded which). As DNA, the CDR3 is TGCGCCAGCAGCCAAGATTCGGGAAAAGGAGAGACCCAGTACTTC. As protein: CASSQDSGKGETQYF.